This T cell receptor beta chain was obtained from a study of cytomegalovirus exposure and HLA in healthy donors. Notes on the study in general: A missense variant in DCLRE1C was later tied to TCR beta V- and J-gene trimming. Across donors, most TCRs were seen rarely, yet some public ones were widespread. Information on immune exposure was restricted to one variable (CMV serostatus).

Nominally healthy donors provided the samples, though records likely missed some immune exposures. The study ran its PCR with 60 Vbeta and 13 Jbeta primers. Clones were sequenced by immunoSEQ multiplex PCR, and TCRdb holds only the in-frame ones, with some missing. The sample gives approximately 54,000 clones, 82% of which show up once; approximately 3% is in the top ten. Trimming removed 8 bases from V and 4 bases from J; junction bases left unmatched: 4. Per the germline V gene, CDR1 is SNHLY and CDR2 is FYNNEI. The CDR3 runs to 13 residues. This clone has a handful of counts. Its antigen is not identified.

The rearrangement links TRBV2 to TRBJ1-5; 8 nucleotides line up with TRBD1. The sequence was collected from a woman aged 18-29 years in good health and CMV-seronegative. Sequenced sample: PBMCs. The CDR3 loop is CASDRTGNQPQHF. DNA for the CDR3: TGTGCCAGCGATCGGACAGGGAATCAGCCCCAGCATTTT.